The text below deals with one TCR beta chain. Its specificity is unknown. The germline CDR1 and CDR2 sequences are MNHNY and SVGAGI (reference sequence). V dropped 7 bases and J dropped 5; count of bases not matched to a gene: 6. This CDR3 has 14 amino acids. These data come from a study of shared clonotypes between healthy human individuals. Study observations and caveats: For sorted subsets, rarefaction showed incomplete sequencing despite large depth.

Per sorted-subset replicate PCR, input was approximately 210 ng DNA, representing around 30,000 T cell genomes. TCRdb's table, derived via immunoSEQ multiplex PCR, lists solely in-frame clones and lacks some. Of nearly 1 million clones in the sample, approximately 80% were seen once. The clonotype comes from a man between 18 and 29 years old in good health. The V gene is TRBV6-6, the J gene TRBJ2-5; 11 nucleotides align to TRBD2. The sample comprised memory CD4+ T cells sorted from blood. Documented subset: CD45RA-negative fraction. The CDR3 protein is CASKLSGGAETQYF. The DNA of the CDR3 is TGTGCCAGCAAACTTAGCGGGGGGGCCGAGACCCAGTACTTC.